This TCR beta chain was recorded in a study of blood T cell repertoires in COVID-19. TCRdb keeps only in-frame clones here, not all; method: immunoSEQ multiplex PCR. The repertoire holds 15,000 to 20,000 clones, with roughly 80% as singletons. Germline V gene data show CDR1 as SGHDN and CDR2 as FVKESK. This CDR3 region has 16 residues. Trimming pared 0 bases from V and 15 bases from J, leaving 23 bases between. The rearrangement links TRBV14 to TRBJ1-4; D gene unclear. The sequenced sample consisted of peripheral blood. The TCR originated in a human donor in a cohort sampled during active COVID-19. The CDR3 sequence: CASSQEVAYQLKKVFF. CDR3 nucleotide sequence: TGTGCCAGCAGCCAAGAGGTAGCGTACCAACTGAAAAAGGTGTTTTTT.